The 3 T cell receptor beta chains in this list originate from one sample, sequenced in a study of radiotherapy plus CTLA-4 blockade in lung cancer. Repertoires were generated with immunoSEQ multiplex PCR, while TCRdb's copy carries only in-frame clones and drops some. The table includes about 77,000 clones, roughly 70% detected once. Sample: peripheral blood, taken from a patient treated with radiotherapy plus ipilimumab. These TCRs come from a human donor with non-small cell lung cancer whose response to radiotherapy plus ipilimumab could not be evaluated.

The chain carries TRBV30 and TRBJ1-5; 8 positions match TRBD1. This CDR3 contains 15 residues. Germline-derived CDR1 and CDR2 are GTSNPN and SVGIG (reference sequence). V lost 4 bases and J lost 4; bases outside the gene matches: 9. The CDR3 DNA reads TGTGCCTGGAACCCCAAAACAGGGGGAAATCAGCCCCAGCATTTT. As protein: CAWNPKTGGNQPQHF. The whole variable domain, remainder taken from reference TRBV30 and TRBJ1-5, is SQTIHQWPATLVQPVGSPLSLECTVEGTSNPNLYWYRQAAGRGLQLLFYSVGIGQISSEVPQNLSASRPQDRQFILSSKKLLLSDSGFYLCAWNPKTGGNQPQHFGDGTRLSIL.

This sequence joins TRBV11-2 and TRBJ2-1, with D unclear. V was cut by 1 base and J by 5 bases, with 6 bases left in between. CDR3 length: 13 amino acids. From germline, CDR1 is SGHAT and CDR2 FQNNGV. This CDR3 reads CASSLGQNNEQFF. DNA for the CDR3: TGTGCCAGCAGCTTAGGGCAGAACAATGAGCAGTTCTTC.

A word on this clone: Additional DNA sequences in this sample encode the identical CDR3. The chain links TRBV7-3 to TRBJ2-1, with a tentative D call TRBD2 (6 bases). V was cut by 1 base and J by 6 bases, with 16 bases left in between. Per the germline V gene, CDR1 is SGHTA and CDR2 is FQGTGA. The CDR3 is 16 residues long. Written as DNA, the CDR3 is TGTGCCAGCAGCTTAAGTGGGGGAGGAGGGTCCAATGAGCAGTTCTTC. Encoded protein: CASSLSGGGGSNEQFF.